This T cell receptor (beta chain) was found in a study of Ad26.COV2.S vaccination and SARS-CoV-2 variants. Study at large: The authors gave Ad26.COV2.S intramuscularly, either once or twice 56 days apart.

Clones were read by immunoSEQ multiplex PCR, and TCRdb kept only the in-frame ones, dropping some. The profile shows 300,000 to 500,000 clones, about nine tenths of them singletons. The treatment: some 20 received Ad26.COV2.S at low or high dose, single or two shots; a few received placebo; per-sample allocation not given. Material that was analyzed had been drawn on day 63 after the first vaccine or placebo injection. The sample was peripheral blood, taken in a trial of Ad26.COV2.S vaccine versus placebo. This receptor was identified in a person between 18 and 65 years old who received the Ad26.COV2.S COVID-19 vaccine or a placebo.

The CDR3 region has the DNA TGTGCCATCAGGATGGACAGTGGCTACACCTTC. Its translation: CAIRMDSGYTF. V and J are TRBV10-3 and TRBJ1-2; D perhaps matches TRBD1 (6 bases). Germline V gene data show CDR1 as ENHRY and CDR2 as SYGVKD. The CDR3 totals 11 residues. Trimming took 6 bases from V and 7 from J, leaving 9 bases between them.